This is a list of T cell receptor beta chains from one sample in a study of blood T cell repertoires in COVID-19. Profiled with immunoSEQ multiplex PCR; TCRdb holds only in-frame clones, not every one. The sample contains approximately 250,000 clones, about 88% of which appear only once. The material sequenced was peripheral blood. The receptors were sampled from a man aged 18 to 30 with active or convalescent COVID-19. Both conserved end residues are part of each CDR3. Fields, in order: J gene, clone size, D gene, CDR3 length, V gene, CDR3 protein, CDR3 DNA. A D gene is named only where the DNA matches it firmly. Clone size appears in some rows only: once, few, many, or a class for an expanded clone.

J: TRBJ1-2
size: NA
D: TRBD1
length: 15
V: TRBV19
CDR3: CASTSPQGANYGYTF
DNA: TGTGCCAGTACCTCACCCCAGGGGGCGAACTATGGCTACACCTTC

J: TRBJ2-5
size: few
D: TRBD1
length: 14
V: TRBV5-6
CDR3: CASSLAGTEETQYF
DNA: TGTGCCAGCAGCTTGGCCGGGACAGAAGAGACCCAGTACTTC

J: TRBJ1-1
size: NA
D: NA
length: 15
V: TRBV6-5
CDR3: CASSQLQGSVTEAFF
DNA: TGTGCCAGCAGCCAACTACAGGGTAGCGTCACTGAAGCTTTCTTT

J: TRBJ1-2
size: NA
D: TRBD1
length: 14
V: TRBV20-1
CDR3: CSASKGTDHYGYTF
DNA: TGCAGTGCTAGTAAGGGGACAGATCACTATGGCTACACCTTC

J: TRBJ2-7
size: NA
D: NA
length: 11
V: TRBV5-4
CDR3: CASSGGYEQYF
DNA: TGTGCCAGCAGCGGCGGCTACGAGCAGTACTTC

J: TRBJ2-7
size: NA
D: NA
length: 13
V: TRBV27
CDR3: CASGGGSSYEQYF
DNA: TGTGCCAGCGGTGGAGGGAGCTCCTACGAGCAGTACTTC

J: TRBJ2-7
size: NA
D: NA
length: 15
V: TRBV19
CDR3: CATKDWGDSSYEQYF
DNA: TGTGCCACCAAGGACTGGGGGGACTCCTCCTACGAGCAGTACTTC

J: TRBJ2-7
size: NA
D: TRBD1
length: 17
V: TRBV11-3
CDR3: CASSLAATGRSSYEQYF
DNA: TGTGCCAGCAGCTTAGCTGCGACAGGGCGAAGCTCCTACGAGCAGTACTTC

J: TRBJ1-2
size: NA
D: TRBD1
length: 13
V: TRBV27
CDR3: CASSWTGGYGYTF
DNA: TGTGCCAGCAGTTGGACAGGGGGCTATGGCTACACCTTC

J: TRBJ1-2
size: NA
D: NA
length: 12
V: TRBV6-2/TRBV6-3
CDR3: CASSSQGYGYTF
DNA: TGTGCCAGCAGTTCGCAGGGATACGGCTACACCTTC

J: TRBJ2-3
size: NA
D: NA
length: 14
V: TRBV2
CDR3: CASSNLVITDTQYF
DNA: TGTGCCAGCAGCAATTTAGTTATCACAGATACGCAGTATTTT

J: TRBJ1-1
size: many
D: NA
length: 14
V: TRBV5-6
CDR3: CASSLYGVETEAFF
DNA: TGTGCCAGCAGCTTATATGGAGTAGAAACTGAAGCTTTCTTT

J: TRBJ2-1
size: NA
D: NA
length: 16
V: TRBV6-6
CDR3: CASSYAQGSPYNEQFF
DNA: TGTGCCAGCAGTTACGCGCAGGGCTCCCCCTACAATGAGCAGTTCTTC

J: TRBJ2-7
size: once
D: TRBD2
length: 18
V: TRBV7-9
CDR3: CASSPQIRLAGGTYEQYF
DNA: TGTGCCAGCAGCCCCCAGATCCGACTAGCGGGAGGCACCTACGAGCAGTACTTC

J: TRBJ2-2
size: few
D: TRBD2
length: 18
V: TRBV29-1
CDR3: CSVETVFGRSKGTGELFF
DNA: TGCAGCGTTGAGACGGTTTTCGGGAGGTCCAAGGGGACCGGGGAGCTGTTTTTT

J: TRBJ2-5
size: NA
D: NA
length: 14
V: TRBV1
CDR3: CTSSQKIVGETQYF
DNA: TGCACCAGCAGCCAAAAGATTGTCGGTGAGACCCAGTACTTC

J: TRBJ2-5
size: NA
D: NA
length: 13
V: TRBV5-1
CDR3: CASSLNEPETQYF
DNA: TGCGCCAGCAGCTTAAACGAGCCAGAGACCCAGTACTTC

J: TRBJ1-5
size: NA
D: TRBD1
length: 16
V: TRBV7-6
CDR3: CASSPEGAGNNQPQHF
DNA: TGTGCCAGCAGCCCGGAGGGGGCCGGGAACAATCAGCCCCAGCATTTT

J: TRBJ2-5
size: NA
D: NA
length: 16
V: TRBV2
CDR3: CASRPQEGRRVETQYF
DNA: TGTGCCAGCAGACCTCAAGAGGGTCGTAGGGTGGAGACCCAGTACTTC

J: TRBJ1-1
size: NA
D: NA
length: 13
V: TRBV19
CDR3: CASTRGWRTEAFF
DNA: TGTGCCAGTACCAGAGGCTGGAGGACTGAAGCTTTCTTT

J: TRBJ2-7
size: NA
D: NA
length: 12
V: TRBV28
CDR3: CASSLSPYEQYF
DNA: TGTGCCAGCAGTTTATCTCCCTACGAGCAGTACTTC

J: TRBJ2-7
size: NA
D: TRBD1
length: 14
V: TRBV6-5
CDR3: CASSLSRDSYEQYF
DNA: TGTGCCAGCAGTTTGTCCCGGGACAGCTACGAGCAGTACTTC

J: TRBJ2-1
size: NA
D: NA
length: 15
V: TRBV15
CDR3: CATSRDRAIYNEQFF
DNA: TGTGCCACCAGCAGAGACAGGGCTATCTACAATGAGCAGTTCTTC

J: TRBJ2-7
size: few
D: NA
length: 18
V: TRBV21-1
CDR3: CASSKEGGAAPYAYEQYF
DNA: TGTGCCAGCAGCAAAGAGGGGGGGGCCGCTCCATATGCCTACGAGCAGTACTTC

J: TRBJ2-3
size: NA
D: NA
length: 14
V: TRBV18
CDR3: CASSPPMSTDTQYF
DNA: TGTGCCAGCTCACCACCCATGAGCACAGATACGCAGTATTTT

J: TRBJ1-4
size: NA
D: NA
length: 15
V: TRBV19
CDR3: CASTLFRGANEKLFF
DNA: TGTGCCAGTACCCTCTTCAGGGGAGCTAATGAAAAACTGTTTTTT

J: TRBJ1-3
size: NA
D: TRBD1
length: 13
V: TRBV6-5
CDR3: CASSQDRRNTIYF
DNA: TGTGCCAGCAGTCAGGACAGGAGAAACACCATATATTTT